A selection of T cell receptor beta chains follows, all from one sample in a study of cytomegalovirus exposure and HLA in healthy donors. Sequencing was performed with immunoSEQ multiplex PCR; in TCRdb, only in-frame clones are kept and a portion is missing. The sample consists of over 150,000 clones, around 79% of them appearing once. Material: PBMCs. All receptors derive from a woman between 18 and 30 years old in good health and CMV-seronegative. Both conserved end residues are part of each CDR3. Each record gives: V gene, CDR3 length, D gene, clone size, J gene, CDR3 protein, CDR3 DNA. D genes are given only for firm matches. Expanded clones get a size class; other rows say once, few or many, or leave the size out.

>TRBV6-1|15|NA|few|TRBJ2-5
CASSQGGGLQETQYF
TGTGCCAGCAGTCAAGGGGGGGGCTTACAAGAGACCCAGTACTTC
>TRBV30|14|TRBD1|NA|TRBJ2-1
CAWSVGQGTNEQFF
TGTGCCTGGAGTGTAGGACAGGGGACAAATGAGCAGTTCTTC
>TRBV19|13|NA|NA|TRBJ2-6
CASRGVGANVLTF
TGTGCCAGTAGAGGGGTCGGGGCCAACGTCCTGACTTTC
>TRBV7-3|14|NA|NA|TRBJ2-3
CASSLSGQTDTQYF
TGTGCCAGCAGCTTAAGTGGACAGACAGATACGCAGTATTTT
>TRBV6-9|16|TRBD2|NA|TRBJ2-1
CASSYSSGGSYNEQFF
TGTGCCAGCAGTTATTCAAGCGGGGGCTCCTACAATGAGCAGTTCTTC
>TRBV5-1|14|TRBD1|NA|TRBJ2-2
CASRTGDSTGELFF
TGCGCCAGCAGGACAGGGGATTCCACCGGGGAGCTGTTTTTT
>TRBV21-1|15|NA|few|TRBJ1-3
CASSKGRESGNTIYF
TGTGCCAGCAGCAAAGGGCGGGAATCCGGAAACACCATATATTTT
>TRBV4-1|16|TRBD1|NA|TRBJ2-1
CASSQETGGAYNEQFF
TGCGCCAGCAGCCAAGAAACAGGGGGCGCTTACAATGAGCAGTTCTTC
>TRBV29-1|14|NA|NA|TRBJ2-1
CSVPSSGDYNEQFF
TGCAGCGTTCCCTCCAGCGGTGACTACAATGAGCAGTTCTTC
>TRBV18|14|TRBD1|few|TRBJ2-7
CASSPGQDQGEQYF
TGTGCCAGCTCACCGGGACAGGACCAGGGCGAGCAGTACTTC
>TRBV2|15|TRBD2|NA|TRBJ2-3
CASGKREGGTDTQYF
TGTGCCAGCGGAAAGCGGGAGGGGGGAACAGATACGCAGTATTTT
>TRBV7-6|14|NA|NA|TRBJ1-5
CASSLETGNQPQHF
TGTGCCAGCAGCTTAGAGACTGGGAATCAGCCCCAGCATTTT
>TRBV19|15|TRBD2|NA|TRBJ2-1
CASIPRGDGYNEQFF
TGTGCCAGTATCCCTCGGGGGGACGGGTACAATGAGCAGTTCTTC
>TRBV28|14|NA|NA|TRBJ1-1
CASSLIQGRAEAFF
TGTGCCAGCAGTTTAATACAGGGCAGGGCTGAAGCTTTCTTT
>TRBV6-8|14|NA|few|TRBJ1-1
CASSYGQGGTEAFF
TGTGCCAGCAGTTACGGCCAGGGAGGCACTGAAGCTTTCTTT
>TRBV5-4|14|NA|once|TRBJ2-5
CASSLVAPQETQYF
TGTGCCAGCAGCTTGGTAGCCCCACAAGAGACCCAGTACTTC
>TRBV28|11|TRBD1|NA|TRBJ1-6
CASSDRVTLHF
TGTGCCAGCAGCGACAGGGTGACCCTCCACTTT
>TRBV6-6|16|TRBD1|NA|TRBJ1-1
CASSYPSRDRVPEAFF
TGTGCCAGCAGTTACCCTAGCCGGGACAGGGTCCCTGAAGCTTTCTTT
>TRBV29-1|15|TRBD2|few|TRBJ2-3
CSADGTSGRPDTQYF
TGCAGCGCCGATGGGACTAGCGGGAGACCAGATACGCAGTATTTT
>TRBV7-5|17|NA|NA|TRBJ1-5
CARSPCPGRERNQPQHF
TGTGCCAGAAGCCCATGTCCCGGCAGGGAACGCAATCAGCCCCAGCATTTT
>TRBV10-2|12|NA|once|TRBJ2-7
CAVARGSYEQYF
TGCGCCGTAGCCCGGGGATCCTACGAGCAGTACTTC
>TRBV10-2|15|NA|NA|TRBJ1-1
CASSGTTLLRTEAFF
TGCGCCAGCAGTGGGACAACACTGCTGAGGACTGAAGCTTTCTTT
>TRBV5-1|13|NA|NA|TRBJ1-1
CASRWTTNTEAFF
TGCGCCAGCAGGTGGACAACGAACACTGAAGCTTTCTTT
>TRBV7-3|14|NA|NA|TRBJ2-1
CASSLGATSNEQFF
TGTGCCAGCAGCTTAGGGGCCACCTCCAATGAGCAGTTCTTC
>TRBV7-2|15|NA|NA|TRBJ1-6
CASSPSRGGNSPLHF
TGTGCCAGCAGCCCCAGTCGCGGGGGTAATTCACCCCTCCACTTT
>TRBV6-6|13|TRBD2|NA|TRBJ2-3
CATQRGGTDTQYF
TGTGCCACCCAGCGGGGGGGCACAGATACGCAGTATTTT
>TRBV5-1|14|TRBD2|NA|TRBJ2-1
CASSGTSGSYEQFF
TGCGCCAGCAGCGGGACTAGCGGGAGTTATGAGCAGTTCTTC
>TRBV7-7|13|NA|few|TRBJ2-5
CASSVTSLETQYF
TGTGCCAGCAGCGTAACTAGCTTGGAGACCCAGTACTTC
>TRBV11-3|14|NA|NA|TRBJ2-5
CASSPGTIEETQYF
TGTGCCAGCAGCCCAGGGACAATAGAAGAGACCCAGTACTTC
>TRBV6-5|16|TRBD1|few|TRBJ2-2
CASSYSWDSKSRELFF
TGTGCCAGCAGTTACTCGTGGGACAGCAAATCCAGGGAGCTGTTTTTT
>TRBV18|14|NA|few|TRBJ1-2
CASSPTNSNYGYTF
TGTGCCAGCTCACCTACCAACTCTAACTATGGCTACACCTTC
>TRBV11-1|16|TRBD1|NA|TRBJ1-6
CASSLATGVGDSPLHF
TGTGCCAGCAGCTTAGCGACAGGGGTGGGGGATTCACCCCTCCACTTT
>TRBV6-1|18|TRBD2|NA|TRBJ2-7
CASSDGLAGALTSYEQYF
TGTGCCAGCAGTGACGGTCTAGCGGGAGCTTTGACCAGCTACGAGCAGTACTTC
>TRBV6-5|11|TRBD1|NA|TRBJ1-5
CASSQGGPQHF
TGTGCCAGTTCTCAGGGGGGGCCCCAGCATTTT
>TRBV28|16|NA|NA|TRBJ1-5
CASAPSVQGYNQPQHF
TGTGCCAGCGCCCCCAGCGTACAGGGTTACAATCAGCCCCAGCATTTT
>TRBV6-5|14|TRBD1|NA|TRBJ2-7
CASVSRDRTYEQYF
TGTGCCAGCGTCTCCCGGGACAGGACCTACGAGCAGTACTTC
>TRBV7-6|14|TRBD1|NA|TRBJ2-3
CASSYRGPTDTQYF
TGTGCCAGCAGCTACAGGGGGCCGACAGATACGCAGTATTTT
>TRBV4-3|16|TRBD2|NA|TRBJ2-2
CASSQDYSGSGGELFF
TGCGCCAGCAGCCAAGATTATAGCGGGAGTGGCGGGGAGCTGTTTTTT
>TRBV6-6|14|NA|NA|TRBJ2-5
CASSYVPNQETQYF
TGTGCCAGCAGTTACGTCCCTAATCAAGAGACCCAGTACTTC
>TRBV5-3|15|NA|NA|TRBJ2-5
CARSLGSSYQETQYF
TGTGCCAGAAGCTTGGGTAGTTCGTACCAAGAGACCCAGTACTTC
>TRBV9|15|TRBD1|NA|TRBJ1-6
CASSARRTGNSPLHF
TGTGCCAGCAGCGCTAGAAGGACAGGGAATTCACCCCTCCACTTT
>TRBV7-9|13|TRBD1|NA|TRBJ1-4
CASSLSQGEKLFF
TGTGCCAGCAGCCTATCACAGGGGGAAAAACTGTTTTTT
>TRBV4-1|13|NA|NA|TRBJ2-5
CASSQVTGETQYF
TGCGCCAGCAGCCAAGTTACAGGAGAGACCCAGTACTTC
>TRBV5-4|14|TRBD2|few|TRBJ2-1
CASSLAGLGDEQFF
TGTGCCAGCAGCTTGGCAGGACTAGGCGATGAGCAGTTCTTC
>TRBV4-1|16|TRBD1|NA|TRBJ1-1
CASSQDPGTVNTEAFF
TGCGCCAGCAGCCAAGACCCCGGGACAGTCAACACTGAAGCTTTCTTT
>TRBV4-2|17|TRBD2|few|TRBJ2-1
CASSQVTPGLALGEQFF
TGTGCCAGCAGCCAGGTTACACCGGGACTAGCTTTGGGTGAGCAGTTCTTC
>TRBV6-1|16|NA|NA|TRBJ1-5
CASSDRGAYSNQPQHF
TGTGCCAGCAGTGATCGGGGGGCGTATAGCAATCAGCCCCAGCATTTT
>TRBV7-2|13|NA|NA|TRBJ2-3
CASSQVFADTQYF
TGTGCCAGCAGCCAGGTCTTTGCAGATACGCAGTATTTT